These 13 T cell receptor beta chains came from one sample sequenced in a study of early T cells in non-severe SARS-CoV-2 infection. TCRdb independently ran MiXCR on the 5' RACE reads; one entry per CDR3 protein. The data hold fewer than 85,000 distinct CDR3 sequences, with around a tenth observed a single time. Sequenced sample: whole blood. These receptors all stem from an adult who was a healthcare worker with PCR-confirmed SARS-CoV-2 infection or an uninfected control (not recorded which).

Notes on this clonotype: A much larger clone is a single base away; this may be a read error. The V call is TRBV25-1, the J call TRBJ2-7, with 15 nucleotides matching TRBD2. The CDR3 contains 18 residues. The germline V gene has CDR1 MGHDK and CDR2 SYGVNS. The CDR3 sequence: CASTESGLAGGRIYEQYF. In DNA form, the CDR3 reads TGTGCCAGCACTGAATCGGGACTAGCGGGAGGAAGGATCTACGAGCAGTACTTC.

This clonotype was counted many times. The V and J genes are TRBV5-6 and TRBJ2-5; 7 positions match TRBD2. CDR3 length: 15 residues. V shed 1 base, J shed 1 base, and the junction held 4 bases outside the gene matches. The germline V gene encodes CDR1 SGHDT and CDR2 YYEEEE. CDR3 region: CASSLPSGLQETQYF. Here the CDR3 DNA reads TGTGCCAGCAGCTTGCCTAGCGGACTCCAAGAGACCCAGTACTTC.

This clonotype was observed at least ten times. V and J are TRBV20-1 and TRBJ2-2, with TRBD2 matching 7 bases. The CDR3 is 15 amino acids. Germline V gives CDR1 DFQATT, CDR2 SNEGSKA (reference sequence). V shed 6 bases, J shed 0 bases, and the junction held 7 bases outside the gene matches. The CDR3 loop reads CSANSGRSNTGELFF. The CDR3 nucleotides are TGCAGTGCCAATAGCGGGCGATCGAACACCGGGGAGCTGTTTTTT.

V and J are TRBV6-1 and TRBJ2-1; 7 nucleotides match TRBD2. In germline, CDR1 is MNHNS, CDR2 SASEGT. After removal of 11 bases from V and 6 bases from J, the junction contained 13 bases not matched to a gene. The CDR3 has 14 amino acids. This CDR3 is CASSLAGVPNEQFF. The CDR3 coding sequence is TGTGCCTCTTCCCTGGCGGGGGTCCCCAATGAGCAGTTCTTC.

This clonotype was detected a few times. The CDR3 nucleotides read TGTGCCAGCCGCCAACAGGGAGGGGCTTTCTTT. Translation gives CASRQQGGAFF. This chain uses TRBV12-3 or TRBV12-4 with TRBJ1-1, with a tentative D call TRBD1 (6 bases). V shed 8 bases and J shed 11 bases, with 15 bases lying between them. This CDR3 comprises 11 residues.

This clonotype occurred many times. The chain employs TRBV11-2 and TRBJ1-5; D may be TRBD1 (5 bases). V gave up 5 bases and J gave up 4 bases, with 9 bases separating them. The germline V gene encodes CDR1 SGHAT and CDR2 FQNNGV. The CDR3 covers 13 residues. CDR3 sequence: CASSRDRNQPQHF. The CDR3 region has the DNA TGTGCCAGCAGCCGAGACAGAAATCAGCCCCAGCATTTT.

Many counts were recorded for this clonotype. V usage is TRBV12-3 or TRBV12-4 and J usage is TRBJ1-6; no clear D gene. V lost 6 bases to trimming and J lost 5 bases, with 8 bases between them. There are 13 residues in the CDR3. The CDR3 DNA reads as TGTGCCAGCAGGGAAGGGAATAATTCACCCCTCCACTTT. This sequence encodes CASREGNNSPLHF.

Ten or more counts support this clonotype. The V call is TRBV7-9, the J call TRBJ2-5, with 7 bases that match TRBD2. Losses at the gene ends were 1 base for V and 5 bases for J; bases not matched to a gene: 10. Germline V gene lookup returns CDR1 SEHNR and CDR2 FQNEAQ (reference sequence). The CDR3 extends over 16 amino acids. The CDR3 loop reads CASSLDGREYEETQYF. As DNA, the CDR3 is TGTGCCAGCAGCTTAGACGGGCGGGAGTATGAGGAGACCCAGTACTTC.

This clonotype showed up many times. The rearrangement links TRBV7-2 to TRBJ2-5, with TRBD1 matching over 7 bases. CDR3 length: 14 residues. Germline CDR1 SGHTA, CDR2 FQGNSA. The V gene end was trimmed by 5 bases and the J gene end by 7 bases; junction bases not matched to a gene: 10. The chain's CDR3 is CASSPPGQRRTQYF. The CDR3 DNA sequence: TGTGCCAGCAGCCCGCCGGGACAGAGGAGGACCCAGTACTTC.

CDR3 coding DNA: TGCAGTGCCGAAGGACAGGGCTACGAGCAGTACTTC. This gives the protein CSAEGQGYEQYF. V is TRBV20-1 and J is TRBJ2-7, with TRBD1 matching 8 bases. Germline trimming cut 6 bases from V and 3 bases from J; bases unmatched to any gene: 4. The CDR3 has 12 residues. Germline V gene lookup returns CDR1 DFQATT and CDR2 SNEGSKA (reference sequence).

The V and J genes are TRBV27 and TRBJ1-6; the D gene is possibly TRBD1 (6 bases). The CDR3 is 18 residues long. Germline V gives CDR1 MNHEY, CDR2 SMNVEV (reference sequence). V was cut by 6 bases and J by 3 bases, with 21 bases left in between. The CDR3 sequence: CASSLLGGAGIYNSPLHF. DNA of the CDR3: TGTGCCAGCAGCCTCCTGGGGGGGGCGGGAATCTATAATTCACCCCTCCACTTT.

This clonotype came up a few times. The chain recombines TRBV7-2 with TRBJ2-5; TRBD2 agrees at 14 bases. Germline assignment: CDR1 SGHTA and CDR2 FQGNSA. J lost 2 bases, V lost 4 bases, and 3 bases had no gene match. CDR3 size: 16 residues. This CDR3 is CASSSRLAGGQETQYF. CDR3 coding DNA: TGTGCCAGCAGCTCTCGACTAGCGGGAGGGCAAGAGACCCAGTACTTC.

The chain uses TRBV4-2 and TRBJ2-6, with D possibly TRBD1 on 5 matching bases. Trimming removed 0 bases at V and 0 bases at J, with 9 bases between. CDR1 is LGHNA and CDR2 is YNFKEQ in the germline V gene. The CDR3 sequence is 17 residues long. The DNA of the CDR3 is TGTGCCAGCAGCCAAGACCTGACAGCCTCTGGGGCCAACGTCCTGACTTTC. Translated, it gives CASSQDLTASGANVLTF.